Listed here are 15 T cell receptor beta chains from one sample, sequenced in a study of blood T cell repertoires in COVID-19. This table comes from immunoSEQ multiplex PCR, and its TCRdb copy is limited to in-frame clones, with some not included. Seen here are 260,000 or so clones, more than 70% observed once, and the top ten hold roughly 5.7%. Sequencing used peripheral blood. All receptors come from a man older than 75 with acute or convalescent COVID-19.

This clone was found many times. CDR3: CASKLEDREWTTNEKLFF. The CDR3, as DNA: TGCGCCAGCAAGTTGGAGGACAGGGAGTGGACAACTAATGAAAAACTGTTTTTT. This chain connects TRBV5-1 to TRBJ1-4; TRBD1 aligns across 8 bases. This CDR3 has 18 residues. The germline V gene has CDR1 SGHRS and CDR2 YFSETQ. The V segment lost 6 bases and the J segment 0 bases; nucleotides outside the gene matches: 13.

The V call is TRBV2, the J call TRBJ2-5, with a weak D call TRBD1 (6 bases). The CDR3 is made up of 13 amino acids. CDR1 is SNHLY and CDR2 is FYNNEI in the germline V gene. V was clipped by 7 bases and J by 3 bases, with 12 bases between them. CDR3 loop: CASTQQGKETQYF. DNA of the CDR3: TGTGCCAGCACCCAACAGGGTAAAGAGACCCAGTACTTC.

The gene calls are TRBV5-1 and TRBJ2-2, with D possibly TRBD1 on 6 matching bases. V lost 4 bases to trimming and J lost 7 bases, with 14 bases between them. Germline V CDR1 and CDR2: SGHRS, YFSETQ. The CDR3 contains 14 residues. CDR3 DNA: TGCGCCAGCAGCCCAGAAACAGGGTTCGGGGAGCTGTTTTTT. Translating it yields CASSPETGFGELFF.

The chain couples TRBV28 to TRBJ1-6; perhaps TRBD1 as D (5 bases). V lost 3 bases and J lost 10, with 13 bases in between. The CDR3 has 14 amino acids. CDR1 is MDHEN, CDR2 SYDVKM, per germline. The DNA for the CDR3 is TGTGCCAGCAGTTTGCGGGGGATAGGGTCACCCCTCCACTTT. Its translation: CASSLRGIGSPLHF.

This clone turned up a few times. This chain links TRBV19 with TRBJ2-6, with 7 bases fitting TRBD1. The trim removed 6 bases at V and 0 bases at J, leaving 8 bases unmatched. Per the germline V gene, CDR1 is LNHDA and CDR2 is SQIVND (reference sequence). CDR3 length equals 17 residues. The CDR3 nucleotides are TGTGCCAGTAGAGGGGACAGAGGACTCTCTGGGGCCAACGTCCTGACTTTC. Its protein is CASRGDRGLSGANVLTF.

This clone has a count of ten or more. V gene TRBV3-1 (or the pseudogene TRBV3-2) combines with J gene TRBJ1-6; D perhaps matches TRBD1 (5 bases). This CDR3 region has 14 residues. Germline V gives CDR1 LGHDT, CDR2 YNNKEL (reference sequence). V dropped 8 bases and J dropped 5 bases, with 13 bases sitting between them. For the CDR3, the DNA is TGTGCCAGCGAGGACACACAACATAATTCACCCCTCCACTTT. Protein product: CASEDTQHNSPLHF.

The V gene is TRBV5-1, the J gene TRBJ2-4, with 8 positions matching TRBD1. CDR1 is SGHRS and CDR2 is YFSETQ in the germline V gene. This CDR3 is 15 amino acids long. After removal of 2 bases from V and 6 bases from J, the junction contained 7 bases not matched to a gene. CDR3 nucleotides: TGCGCCAGCAGCTTACTGGACAGGGATGCAAACATTCAGTACTTC. Its protein is CASSLLDRDANIQYF.

The J gene is TRBJ2-1, the V gene TRBV18; the D gene is possibly TRBD2 (6 bases). The CDR3 sequence is 15 residues long. V was cut by 2 bases and J by 1 base, with 9 bases left in between. Per the germline V gene, CDR1 is KGHSH and CDR2 is LQKENI. The CDR3 nucleotides are TGTGCCAGCTCACCATTAGCGGATTCCTACAATGAGCAGTTCTTC. Translating it yields CASSPLADSYNEQFF.

V gene TRBV28 combines with J gene TRBJ1-1; D ambiguous. The CDR3 totals 11 residues. The germline V gene encodes CDR1 MDHEN and CDR2 SYDVKM. V lost 5 bases and J 7 bases, leaving 8 bases between the germline ends. This CDR3 reads CASSEQLEAFF. For the CDR3, the DNA is TGTGCCAGCAGTGAACAGCTTGAAGCTTTCTTT.

The chain links TRBV28 to TRBJ2-1; 8 bases agree with TRBD1. V was clipped by 1 base and J by 5 bases; unmatched bases: 4. CDR3 length: 15 residues. Germline values: CDR1 MDHEN, CDR2 SYDVKM. The CDR3 spells CASSLLGQANNEQFF. The DNA of the CDR3 is TGTGCCAGCAGTTTATTGGGACAGGCGAACAATGAGCAGTTCTTC. The whole variable domain, filled in from reference TRBV28 and TRBJ2-1, reads DVKVTQSSRYLVKRTGEKVFLECVQDMDHENMFWYRQDPGLGLRLIYFSYDVKMKEKGDIPEGYSVSREKKERFSLILESASTNQTSMYLCASSLLGQANNEQFFGPGTRLTVL.

The chain is built from TRBV7-2 and TRBJ2-7; 8 bases line up with TRBD2. V lost 1 base, J lost 3 bases, and 5 bases stayed unmatched. CDR1 and CDR2 from the germline V gene are SGHTA and FQGNSA. This CDR3 spans 15 amino acids. In DNA, the CDR3 is TGTGCCAGCAGCTTAGGCGGGGGACTAGGCTACGAGCAGTACTTC. Protein sequence: CASSLGGGLGYEQYF. The entire variable domain, with the rest obtained from reference TRBV7-2 and TRBJ2-7, is as follows: GAGVSQSPSNKVTEKGKDVELRCDPISGHTALYWYRQSLGQGLEFLIYFQGNSAPDKSGLPSDRFSAERTGGSVSTLTIQRTQQEDSAVYLCASSLGGGLGYEQYFGPGTRLTVT.

The CDR3 here is CSVEGQTNEKLFF. The CDR3 bases are TGCAGCGTTGAAGGACAGACCAATGAAAAACTGTTTTTT. V is TRBV29-1 and J is TRBJ1-4, with D perhaps matching TRBD1 (5 bases). This CDR3 has 13 residues. Germline V gene lookup returns CDR1 SQVTM and CDR2 ANQGSEA. Trimming pared 1 base from V and 5 bases from J, leaving 8 bases between.

The V gene is TRBV15, the J gene TRBJ1-6, with D unresolved. The CDR3 runs 14 residues. CDR1 and CDR2 from the germline V gene are LNHNV and YYDKDF (reference sequence). V dropped 1 base and J dropped 6 bases, with 7 bases sitting between them. The CDR3 loop is CATSRASGNSPLHF. CDR3 DNA: TGTGCCACCAGCAGAGCGAGCGGTAATTCACCCCTCCACTTT.

The chain combines TRBV19 with TRBJ2-5, with 12 positions matching TRBD2. V was pared by 5 bases and J by 5 bases, with 9 bases of the junction left unmatched. CDR1 LNHDA and CDR2 SQIVND come from the germline V gene (reference sequence). CDR3 length: 16 residues. The CDR3 DNA reads as TGTGCCAGTAGTCCGCAGACTAGCGGGAGAGGGGAGACCCAGTACTTC. The encoded protein is CASSPQTSGRGETQYF. The full variable domain, with the rest looked up from reference TRBV19 and TRBJ2-5, is DGGITQSPKYLFRKEGQNVTLSCEQNLNHDAMYWYRQDPGQGLRLIYYSQIVNDFQKGDIAEGYSVSREKKESFPLTVTSAQKNPTAFYLCASSPQTSGRGETQYFGPGTRLLVL.

The chain couples TRBV28 to TRBJ2-2, with D unresolved. Germline CDR1 reads MDHEN; CDR2 reads SYDVKM. The CDR3 totals 15 residues. V lost 3 bases and J 0 bases, leaving 8 bases between the germline ends. Here the CDR3 reads CASSFFGANTGELFF. The CDR3 DNA follows: TGTGCCAGCAGTTTCTTTGGAGCGAACACCGGGGAGCTGTTTTTT.